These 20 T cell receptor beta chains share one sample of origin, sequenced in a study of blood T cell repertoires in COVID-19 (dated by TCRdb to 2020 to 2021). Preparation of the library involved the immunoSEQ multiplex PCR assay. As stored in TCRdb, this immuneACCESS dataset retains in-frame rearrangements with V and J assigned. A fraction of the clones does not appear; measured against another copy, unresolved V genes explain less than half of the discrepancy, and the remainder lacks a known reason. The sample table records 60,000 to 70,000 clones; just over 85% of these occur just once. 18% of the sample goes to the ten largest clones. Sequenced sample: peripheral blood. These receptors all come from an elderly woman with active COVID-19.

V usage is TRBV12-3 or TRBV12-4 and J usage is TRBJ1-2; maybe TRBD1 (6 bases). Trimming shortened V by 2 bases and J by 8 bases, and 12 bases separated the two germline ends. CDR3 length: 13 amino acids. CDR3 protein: CASSLQGLGGYTF. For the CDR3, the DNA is TGTGCCAGCAGTTTACAGGGGTTAGGGGGCTACACCTTC.

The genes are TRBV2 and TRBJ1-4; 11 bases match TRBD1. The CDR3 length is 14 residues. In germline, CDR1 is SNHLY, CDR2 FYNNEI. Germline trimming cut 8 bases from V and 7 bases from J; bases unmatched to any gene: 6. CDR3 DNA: TGTGCCAGCGGAAGGGACAGGGGGAGTGAAAAACTGTTTTTT. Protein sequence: CASGRDRGSEKLFF.

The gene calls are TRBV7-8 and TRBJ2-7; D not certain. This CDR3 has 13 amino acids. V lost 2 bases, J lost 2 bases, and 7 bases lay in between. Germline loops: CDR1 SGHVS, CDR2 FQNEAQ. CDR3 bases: TGTGCCAGCAGCTTAACAGCCCCCTACGAGCAGTACTTC. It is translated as CASSLTAPYEQYF.

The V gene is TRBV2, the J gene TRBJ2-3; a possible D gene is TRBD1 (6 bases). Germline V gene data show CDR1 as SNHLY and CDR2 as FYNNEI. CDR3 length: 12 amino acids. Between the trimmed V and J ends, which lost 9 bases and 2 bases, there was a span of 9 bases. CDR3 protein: CARGDNTDTQYF. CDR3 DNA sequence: TGTGCCAGGGGGGACAACACAGATACGCAGTATTTT.

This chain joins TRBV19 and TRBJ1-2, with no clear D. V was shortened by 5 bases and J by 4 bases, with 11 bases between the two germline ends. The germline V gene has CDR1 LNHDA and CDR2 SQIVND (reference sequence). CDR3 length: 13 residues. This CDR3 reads CASSGDGTYGYTF. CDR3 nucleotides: TGTGCCAGTAGTGGAGACGGTACCTATGGCTACACCTTC. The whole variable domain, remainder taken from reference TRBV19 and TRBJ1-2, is DGGITQSPKYLFRKEGQNVTLSCEQNLNHDAMYWYRQDPGQGLRLIYYSQIVNDFQKGDIAEGYSVSREKKESFPLTVTSAQKNPTAFYLCASSGDGTYGYTFGSGTRLTVV.

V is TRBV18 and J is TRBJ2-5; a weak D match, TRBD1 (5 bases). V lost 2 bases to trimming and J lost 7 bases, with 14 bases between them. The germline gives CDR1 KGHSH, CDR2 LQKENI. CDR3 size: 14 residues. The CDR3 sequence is CASSPYDSLGTQYF. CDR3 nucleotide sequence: TGTGCCAGCTCACCATATGACAGCCTAGGGACCCAGTACTTC. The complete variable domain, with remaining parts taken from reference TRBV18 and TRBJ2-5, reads NAGVMQNPRHLVRRRGQEARLRCSPMKGHSHVYWYRQLPEEGLKFMVYLQKENIIDESGMPKERFSAEFPKEGPSILRIQQVVRGDSAAYFCASSPYDSLGTQYFGPGTRLLVL.

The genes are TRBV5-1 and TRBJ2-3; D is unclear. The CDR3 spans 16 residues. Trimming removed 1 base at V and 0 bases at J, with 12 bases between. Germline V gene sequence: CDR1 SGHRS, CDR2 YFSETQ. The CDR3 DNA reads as TGCGCCAGCAGCTTGAGTGCTACCTATAGCACAGATACGCAGTATTTT. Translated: CASSLSATYSTDTQYF.

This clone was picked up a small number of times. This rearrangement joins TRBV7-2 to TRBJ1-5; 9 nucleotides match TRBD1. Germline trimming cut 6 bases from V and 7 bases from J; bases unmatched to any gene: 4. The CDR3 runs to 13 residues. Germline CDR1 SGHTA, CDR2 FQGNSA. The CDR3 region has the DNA TGTGCCAGCAGTTGGGACAGGGCCCAGCCCCAGCATTTT. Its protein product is CASSWDRAQPQHF. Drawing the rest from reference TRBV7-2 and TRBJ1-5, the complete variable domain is GAGVSQSPSNKVTEKGKDVELRCDPISGHTALYWYRQSLGQGLEFLIYFQGNSAPDKSGLPSDRFSAERTGGSVSTLTIQRTQQEDSAVYLCASSWDRAQPQHFGDGTRLSIL.

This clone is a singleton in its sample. This CDR3 reads CASSPPLAGSNGELFF. The CDR3 DNA reads TGTGCCAGCTCACCACCCTTAGCGGGGTCGAACGGGGAGCTGTTTTTT. The chain links TRBV18 to TRBJ2-2; 8 positions match TRBD2. This CDR3 has 16 residues. The V and J ends lost 0 bases and 7 bases, in that order; junction bases with no gene match: 7. The V gene's germline CDR1 is KGHSH and CDR2 LQKENI.

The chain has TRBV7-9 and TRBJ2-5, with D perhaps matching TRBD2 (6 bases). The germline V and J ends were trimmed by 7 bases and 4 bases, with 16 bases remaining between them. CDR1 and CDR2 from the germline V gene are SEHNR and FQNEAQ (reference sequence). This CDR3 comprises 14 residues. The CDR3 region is CASTPPGEIETQYF. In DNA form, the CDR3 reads TGTGCCAGCACCCCCCCGGGGGAAATAGAGACCCAGTACTTC.

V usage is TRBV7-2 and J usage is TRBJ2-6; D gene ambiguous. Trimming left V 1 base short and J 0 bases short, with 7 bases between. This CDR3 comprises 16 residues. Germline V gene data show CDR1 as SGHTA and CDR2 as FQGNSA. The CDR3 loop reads CASSLVQSSGANVLTF. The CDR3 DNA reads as TGTGCCAGCAGCTTAGTACAGAGCTCTGGGGCCAACGTCCTGACTTTC.

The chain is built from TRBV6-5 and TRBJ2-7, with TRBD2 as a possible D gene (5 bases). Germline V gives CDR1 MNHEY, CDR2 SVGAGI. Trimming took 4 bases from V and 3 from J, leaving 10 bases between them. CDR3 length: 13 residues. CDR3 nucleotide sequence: TGTGCCAGCAGTTGGACTTGGGGCTACGAGCAGTACTTC. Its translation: CASSWTWGYEQYF.

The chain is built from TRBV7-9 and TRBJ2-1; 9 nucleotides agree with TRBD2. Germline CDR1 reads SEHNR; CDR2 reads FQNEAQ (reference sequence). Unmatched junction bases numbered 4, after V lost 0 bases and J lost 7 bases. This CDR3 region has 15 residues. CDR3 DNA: TGTGCCAGCAGCTTAGCCAGCGGGGGGTATAATGAGCAGTTCTTC. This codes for CASSLASGGYNEQFF.

CDR3 residues: CASSIKSGFGTEAFF. As DNA, the CDR3 is TGTGCCAGCAGCATCAAGTCGGGGTTCGGGACTGAAGCTTTCTTT. V and J are TRBV3-1 (or the pseudogene TRBV3-2) and TRBJ1-1, with D hard to call. V was trimmed by 5 bases and J by 5 bases, leaving 18 bases between them. The CDR3 covers 15 residues. Germline lookup yields CDR1 LGHDT and CDR2 YNNKEL (reference sequence).

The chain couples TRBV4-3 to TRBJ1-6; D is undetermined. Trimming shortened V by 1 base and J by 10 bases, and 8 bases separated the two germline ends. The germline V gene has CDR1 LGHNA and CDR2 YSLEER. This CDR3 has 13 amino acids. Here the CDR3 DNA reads TGCGCCAGCAGCCAAGTTCTGAGGTCACCCCTCCACTTT. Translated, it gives CASSQVLRSPLHF.

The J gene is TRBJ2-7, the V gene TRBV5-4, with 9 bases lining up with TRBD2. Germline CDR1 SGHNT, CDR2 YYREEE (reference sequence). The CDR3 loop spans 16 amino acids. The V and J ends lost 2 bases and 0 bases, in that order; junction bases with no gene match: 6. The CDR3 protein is CASSLGGGASSYEQYF. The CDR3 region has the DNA TGTGCCAGCAGCTTAGGCGGGGGGGCTAGCTCCTACGAGCAGTACTTC.

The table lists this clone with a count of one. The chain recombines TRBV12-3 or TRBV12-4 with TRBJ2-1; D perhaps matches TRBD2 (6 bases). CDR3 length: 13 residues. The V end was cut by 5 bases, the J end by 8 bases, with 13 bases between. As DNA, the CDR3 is TGTGCCAGCAGTGGCTTGGGAGGAGATGAGCAGTTCTTC. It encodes CASSGLGGDEQFF.

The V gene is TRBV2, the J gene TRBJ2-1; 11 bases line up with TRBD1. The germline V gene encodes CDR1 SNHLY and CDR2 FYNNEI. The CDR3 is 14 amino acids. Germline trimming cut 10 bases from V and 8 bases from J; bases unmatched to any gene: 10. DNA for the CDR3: TGTGCCACTTCCGGACAGGGGGCTGGGTATGAGCAGTTCTTC. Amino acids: CATSGQGAGYEQFF.

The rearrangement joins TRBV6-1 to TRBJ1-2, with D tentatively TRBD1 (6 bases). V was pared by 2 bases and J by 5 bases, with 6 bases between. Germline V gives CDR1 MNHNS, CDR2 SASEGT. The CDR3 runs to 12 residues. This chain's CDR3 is CASSERGYGYTF. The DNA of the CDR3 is TGTGCCAGCAGTGAAAGGGGGTATGGCTACACCTTC.

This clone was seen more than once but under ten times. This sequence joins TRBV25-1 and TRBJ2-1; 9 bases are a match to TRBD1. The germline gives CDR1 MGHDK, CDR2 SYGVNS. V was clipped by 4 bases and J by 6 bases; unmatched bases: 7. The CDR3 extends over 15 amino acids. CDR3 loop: CASSASGTGSNEQFF. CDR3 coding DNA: TGTGCCAGCAGTGCATCCGGGACAGGGTCCAATGAGCAGTTCTTC.